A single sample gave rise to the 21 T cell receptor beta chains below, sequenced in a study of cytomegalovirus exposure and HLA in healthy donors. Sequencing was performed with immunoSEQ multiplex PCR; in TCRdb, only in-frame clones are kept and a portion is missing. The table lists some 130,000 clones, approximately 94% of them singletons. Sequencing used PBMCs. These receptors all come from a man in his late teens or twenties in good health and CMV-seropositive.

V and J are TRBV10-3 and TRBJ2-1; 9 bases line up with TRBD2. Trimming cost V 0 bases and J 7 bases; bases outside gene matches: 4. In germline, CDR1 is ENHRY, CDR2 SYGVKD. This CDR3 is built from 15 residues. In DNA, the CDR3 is TGTGCCATCAGTGAGTCTGCGGGAGGGAAGAATGAGCAGTTCTTC. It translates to CAISESAGGKNEQFF.

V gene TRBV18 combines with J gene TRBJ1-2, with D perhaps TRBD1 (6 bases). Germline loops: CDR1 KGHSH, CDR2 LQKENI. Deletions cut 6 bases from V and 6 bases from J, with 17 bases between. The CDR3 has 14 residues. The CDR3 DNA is TGTGCCAGCTCTCCGGGGTTCAGGGGCGATGGCTACACCTTC. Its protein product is CASSPGFRGDGYTF.

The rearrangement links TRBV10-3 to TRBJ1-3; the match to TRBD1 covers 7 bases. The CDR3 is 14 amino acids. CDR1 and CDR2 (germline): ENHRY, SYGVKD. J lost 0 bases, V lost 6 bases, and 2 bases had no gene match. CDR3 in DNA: TGTGCCATCAGGGGGACAGACTCTGGAAACACCATATATTTT. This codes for CAIRGTDSGNTIYF.

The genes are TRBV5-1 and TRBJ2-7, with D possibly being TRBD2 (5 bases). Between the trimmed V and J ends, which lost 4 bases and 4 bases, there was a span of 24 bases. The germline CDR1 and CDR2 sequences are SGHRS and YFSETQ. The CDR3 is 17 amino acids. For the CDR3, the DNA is TGCGCCAGCAGCCGGACGAACGGGAACTTCTTACGGTACGAGCAGTACTTC. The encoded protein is CASSRTNGNFLRYEQYF.

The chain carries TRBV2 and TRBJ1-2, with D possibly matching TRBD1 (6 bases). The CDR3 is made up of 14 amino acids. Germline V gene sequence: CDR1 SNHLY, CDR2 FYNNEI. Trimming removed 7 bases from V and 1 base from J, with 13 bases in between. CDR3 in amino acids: CASKAGAYNYGYTF. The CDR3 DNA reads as TGTGCCAGCAAGGCAGGGGCCTATAACTATGGCTACACCTTC.

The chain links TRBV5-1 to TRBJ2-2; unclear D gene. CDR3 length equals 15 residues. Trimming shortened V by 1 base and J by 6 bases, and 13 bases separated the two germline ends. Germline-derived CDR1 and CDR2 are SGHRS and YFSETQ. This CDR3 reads CASSLSLVVSGELFF. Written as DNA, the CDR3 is TGCGCCAGCAGCTTGTCGCTAGTCGTGTCCGGGGAGCTGTTTTTT.

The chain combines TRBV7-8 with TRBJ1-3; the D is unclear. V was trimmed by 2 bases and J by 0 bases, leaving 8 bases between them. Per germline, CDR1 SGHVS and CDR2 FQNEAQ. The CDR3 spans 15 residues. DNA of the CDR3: TGTGCCAGCAGCTTATTAGTATACTCTGGAAACACCATATATTTT. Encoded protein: CASSLLVYSGNTIYF.

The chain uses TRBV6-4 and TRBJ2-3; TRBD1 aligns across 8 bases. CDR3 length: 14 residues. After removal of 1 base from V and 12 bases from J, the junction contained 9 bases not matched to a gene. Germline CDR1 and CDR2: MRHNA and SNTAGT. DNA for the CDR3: TGTGCCAGCAGTGACTATGCAGGGGGCGGGGTACAGTATTTT. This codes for CASSDYAGGGVQYF.

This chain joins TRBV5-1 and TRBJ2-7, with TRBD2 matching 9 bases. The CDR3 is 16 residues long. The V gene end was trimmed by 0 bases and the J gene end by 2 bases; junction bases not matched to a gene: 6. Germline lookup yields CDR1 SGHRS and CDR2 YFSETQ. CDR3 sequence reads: CASSLGWTSVTYEQYF. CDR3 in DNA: TGCGCCAGCAGCTTGGGGTGGACTAGCGTTACCTACGAGCAGTACTTC.

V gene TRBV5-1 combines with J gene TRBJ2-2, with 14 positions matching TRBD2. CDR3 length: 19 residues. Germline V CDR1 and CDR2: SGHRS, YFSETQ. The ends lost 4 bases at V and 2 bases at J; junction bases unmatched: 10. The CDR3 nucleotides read TGCGCCAGCAGCACCCAAGGACTAGCGGGAGGCTCTAACACCGGGGAGCTGTTTTTT. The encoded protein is CASSTQGLAGGSNTGELFF.

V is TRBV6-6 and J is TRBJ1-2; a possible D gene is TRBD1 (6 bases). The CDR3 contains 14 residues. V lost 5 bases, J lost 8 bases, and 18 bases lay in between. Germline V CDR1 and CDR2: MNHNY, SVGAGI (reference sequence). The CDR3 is CASSTRQDATGYTF. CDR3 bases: TGTGCCAGCAGTACACGACAGGACGCCACCGGCTACACCTTC.

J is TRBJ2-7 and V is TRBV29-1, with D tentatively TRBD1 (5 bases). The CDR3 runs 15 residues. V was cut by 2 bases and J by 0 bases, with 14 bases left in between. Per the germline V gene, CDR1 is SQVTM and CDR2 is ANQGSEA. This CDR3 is CSVEIVRVGSYEQYF. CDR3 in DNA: TGCAGCGTTGAAATAGTCAGGGTAGGCTCCTACGAGCAGTACTTC.

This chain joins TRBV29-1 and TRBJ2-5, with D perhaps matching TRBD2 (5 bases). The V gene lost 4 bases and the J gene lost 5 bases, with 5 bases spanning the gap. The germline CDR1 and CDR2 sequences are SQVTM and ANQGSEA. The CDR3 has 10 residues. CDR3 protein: CSVGEETQYF. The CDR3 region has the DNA TGCAGCGTTGGGGAGGAGACCCAGTACTTC. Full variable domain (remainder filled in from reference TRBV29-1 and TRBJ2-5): SAVISQKPSRDICQRGTSLTIQCQVDSQVTMMFWYRQQPGQSLTLIATANQGSEATYESGFVIDKFPISRPNLTFSTLTVSNMSPEDSSIYLCSVGEETQYFGPGTRLLVL.

In DNA, the CDR3 is TGTGCCAGCAGCTTGGCGGACAGGGGCGGCTATGGCTACACCTTC. Residues: CASSLADRGGYGYTF. The J gene is TRBJ1-2, the V gene TRBV5-6; 9 positions match TRBD1. The germline gives CDR1 SGHDT, CDR2 YYEEEE. This CDR3 comprises 15 residues. Trimming removed 0 bases from V and 4 bases from J; junction bases left unmatched: 4.

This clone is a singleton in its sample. CDR3 nucleotide sequence: TGCGCCAGCAATGCGGGGTCTGGGTACAATGAGCAGTTCTTC. Its protein product is CASNAGSGYNEQFF. The chain joins TRBV5-1 to TRBJ2-1; D perhaps matches TRBD2 (6 bases). The V and J ends lost 6 bases and 4 bases respectively, with 14 bases between them. This CDR3 region has 14 residues. Germline values: CDR1 SGHRS, CDR2 YFSETQ. The full variable domain, rest sourced from reference TRBV5-1 and TRBJ2-1, is KAGVTQTPRYLIKTRGQQVTLSCSPISGHRSVSWYQQTPGQGLQFLFEYFSETQRNKGNFPGRFSGRQFSNSRSEMNVSTLELGDSALYLCASNAGSGYNEQFFGPGTRLTVL.

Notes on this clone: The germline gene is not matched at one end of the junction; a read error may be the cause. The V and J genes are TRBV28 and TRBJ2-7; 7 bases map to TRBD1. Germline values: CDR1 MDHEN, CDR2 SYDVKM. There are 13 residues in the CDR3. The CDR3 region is CATSNRGPYEQYF. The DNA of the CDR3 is TGTGCCACCAGTAACAGGGGACCCTACGAGCAGTACTTC.

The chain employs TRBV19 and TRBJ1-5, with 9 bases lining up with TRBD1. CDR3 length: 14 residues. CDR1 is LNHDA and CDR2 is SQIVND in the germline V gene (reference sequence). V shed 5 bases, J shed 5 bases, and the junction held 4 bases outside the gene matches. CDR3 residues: CASSRDRVYQPQHF. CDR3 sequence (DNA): TGTGCCAGTAGTCGGGACAGGGTTTATCAGCCCCAGCATTTT. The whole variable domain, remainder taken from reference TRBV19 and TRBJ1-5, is DGGITQSPKYLFRKEGQNVTLSCEQNLNHDAMYWYRQDPGQGLRLIYYSQIVNDFQKGDIAEGYSVSREKKESFPLTVTSAQKNPTAFYLCASSRDRVYQPQHFGDGTRLSIL.

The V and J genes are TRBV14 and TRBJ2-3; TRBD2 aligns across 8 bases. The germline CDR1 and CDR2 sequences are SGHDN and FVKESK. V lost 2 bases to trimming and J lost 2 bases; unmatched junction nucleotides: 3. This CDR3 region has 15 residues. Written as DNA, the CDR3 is TGTGCCAGCAGCCAAAGCGGGAGCCTCACAGATACGCAGTATTTT. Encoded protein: CASSQSGSLTDTQYF.

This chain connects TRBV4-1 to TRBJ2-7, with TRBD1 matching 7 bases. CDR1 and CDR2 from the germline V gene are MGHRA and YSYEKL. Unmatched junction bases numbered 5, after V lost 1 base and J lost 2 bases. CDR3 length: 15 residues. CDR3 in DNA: TGCGCCAGCAGCCAAGTTTGGGGACAGACCTACGAGCAGTACTTC. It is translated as CASSQVWGQTYEQYF.

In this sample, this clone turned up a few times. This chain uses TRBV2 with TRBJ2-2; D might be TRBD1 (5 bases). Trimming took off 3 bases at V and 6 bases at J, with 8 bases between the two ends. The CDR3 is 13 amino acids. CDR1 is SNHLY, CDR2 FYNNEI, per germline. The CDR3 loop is CASSDRGAGELFF. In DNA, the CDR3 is TGTGCCAGCAGTGATAGGGGTGCCGGGGAGCTGTTTTTT.

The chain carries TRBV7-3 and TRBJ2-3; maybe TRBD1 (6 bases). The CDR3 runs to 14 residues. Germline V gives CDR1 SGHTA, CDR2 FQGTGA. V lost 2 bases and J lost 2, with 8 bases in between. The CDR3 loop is CASSLGTPTDTQYF. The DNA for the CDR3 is TGTGCCAGCAGCTTAGGGACACCCACAGATACGCAGTATTTT.